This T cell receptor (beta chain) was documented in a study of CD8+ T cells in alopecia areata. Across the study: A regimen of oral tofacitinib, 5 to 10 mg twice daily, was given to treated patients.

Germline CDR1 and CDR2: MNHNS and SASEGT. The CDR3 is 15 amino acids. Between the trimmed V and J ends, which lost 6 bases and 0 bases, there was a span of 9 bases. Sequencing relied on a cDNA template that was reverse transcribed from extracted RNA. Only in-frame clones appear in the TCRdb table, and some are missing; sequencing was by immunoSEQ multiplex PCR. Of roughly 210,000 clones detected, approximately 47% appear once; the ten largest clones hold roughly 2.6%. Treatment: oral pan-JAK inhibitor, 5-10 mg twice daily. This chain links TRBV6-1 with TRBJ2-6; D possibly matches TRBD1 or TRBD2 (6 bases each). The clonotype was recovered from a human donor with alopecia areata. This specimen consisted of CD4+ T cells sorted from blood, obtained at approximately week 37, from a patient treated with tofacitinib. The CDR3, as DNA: TGTGCCAGCAGCGGGGGCACCTCTGGGGCCAACGTCCTGACTTTC. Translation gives CASSGGTSGANVLTF.